This T cell receptor beta chain was observed in a study of early T cells in non-severe SARS-CoV-2 infection. Germline V lookup: CDR1 MDHEN, CDR2 SYDVKM. CDR3 size: 15 residues. Trimming removed 5 bases from V and 4 bases from J, with 17 bases in between. Separate cDNA molecules each had unique molecular identifiers attached to them. TCRdb re-derived calls from the 5' RACE reads in MiXCR, one entry per CDR3 protein. The sample lists tens of thousands of distinct CDR3 sequences, 13% seen once, with about 8.3% in the top ten. The sequenced material came from whole blood. This TCR came from an adult who was a healthcare worker with PCR-confirmed SARS-CoV-2 infection or an uninfected control (not recorded which). This rearrangement joins TRBV28 to TRBJ1-2; TRBD1 might be the D (5 bases). In nucleotides, the CDR3 is TGTGCCAGCAGTGGATCAGGGTTTGCCCGCTATGGCTACACCTTC. Translating it yields CASSGSGFARYGYTF.